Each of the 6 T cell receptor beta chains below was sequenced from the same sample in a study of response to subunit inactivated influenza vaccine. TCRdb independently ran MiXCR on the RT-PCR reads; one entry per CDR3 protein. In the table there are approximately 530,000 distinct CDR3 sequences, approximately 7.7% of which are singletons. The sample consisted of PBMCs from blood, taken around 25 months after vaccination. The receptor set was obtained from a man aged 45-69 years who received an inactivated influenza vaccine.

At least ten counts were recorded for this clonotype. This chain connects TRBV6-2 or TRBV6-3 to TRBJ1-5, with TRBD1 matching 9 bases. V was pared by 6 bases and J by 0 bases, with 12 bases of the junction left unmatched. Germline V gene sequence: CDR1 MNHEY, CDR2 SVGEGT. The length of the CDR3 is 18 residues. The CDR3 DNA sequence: TGTGCCAGCAGCTACAGGGGGCTAGGGTCATATAGCAATCAGCCCCAGCATTTT. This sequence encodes CASSYRGLGSYSNQPQHF.

The CDR3 spells CASTRDTDTYGYTF. For the CDR3, the DNA is TGTGCCAGCACCCGGGACACGGATACCTATGGCTACACCTTC. This chain links TRBV12-3 or TRBV12-4 with TRBJ1-2, with D maybe TRBD1 (6 bases). This CDR3 has 14 amino acids. Trimming pared 7 bases from V and 4 bases from J, leaving 16 bases between.

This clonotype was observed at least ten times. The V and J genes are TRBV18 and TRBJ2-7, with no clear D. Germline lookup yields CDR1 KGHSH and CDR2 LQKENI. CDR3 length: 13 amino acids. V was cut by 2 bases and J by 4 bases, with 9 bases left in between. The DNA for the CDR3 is TGTGCCAGCTCACCAGGAGCCGGATACGAGCAGTACTTC. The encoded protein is CASSPGAGYEQYF.

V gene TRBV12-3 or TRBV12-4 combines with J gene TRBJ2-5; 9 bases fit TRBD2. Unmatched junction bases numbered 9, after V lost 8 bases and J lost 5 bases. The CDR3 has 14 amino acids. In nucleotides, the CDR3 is TGTGCCAGCGGATTAGCGGGAGTAATGGAGACCCAGTACTTC. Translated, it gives CASGLAGVMETQYF.

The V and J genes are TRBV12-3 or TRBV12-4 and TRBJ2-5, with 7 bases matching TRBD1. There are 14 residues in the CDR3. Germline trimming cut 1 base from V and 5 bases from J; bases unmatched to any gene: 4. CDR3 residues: CASSLGNRGETQYF. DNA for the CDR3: TGTGCCAGCAGTTTAGGGAACAGGGGTGAGACCCAGTACTTC.

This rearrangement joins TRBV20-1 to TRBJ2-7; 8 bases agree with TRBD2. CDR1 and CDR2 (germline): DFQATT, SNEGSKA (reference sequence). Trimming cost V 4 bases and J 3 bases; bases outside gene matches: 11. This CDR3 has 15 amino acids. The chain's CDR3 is CSATGEAGGGYEQYF. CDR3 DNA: TGCAGTGCTACAGGGGAGGCGGGAGGTGGCTACGAGCAGTACTTC.